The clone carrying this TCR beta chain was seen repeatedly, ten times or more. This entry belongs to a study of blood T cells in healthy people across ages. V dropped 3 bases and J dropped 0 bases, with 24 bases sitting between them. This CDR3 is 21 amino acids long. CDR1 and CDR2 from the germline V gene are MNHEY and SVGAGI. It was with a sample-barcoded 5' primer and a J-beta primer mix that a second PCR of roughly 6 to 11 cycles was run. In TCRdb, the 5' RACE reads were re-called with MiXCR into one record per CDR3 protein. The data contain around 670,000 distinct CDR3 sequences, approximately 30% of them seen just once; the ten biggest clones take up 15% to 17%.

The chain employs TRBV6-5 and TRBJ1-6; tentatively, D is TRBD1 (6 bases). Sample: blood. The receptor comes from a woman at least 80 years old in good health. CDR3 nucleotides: TGTGCCAGCAGTTATCTAAGTGGGGTGGGGACATGGAGCTCCTATAATTCACCCCTCCACTTT. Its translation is CASSYLSGVGTWSSYNSPLHF.